A selection of T cell receptor beta chains follows, all from one sample in a study of OX40 agonist ivuxolimab in advanced cancers. Using immunoSEQ multiplex PCR, the repertoire was profiled, and TCRdb retains in-frame clones only, with some absent. The sample lists 95,000 to 150,000 clones; 85% to 95% were seen once. The sequences come from CD4+ or CD8+ T cells sorted from blood, collected in a trial of the OX40 agonist ivuxolimab. The receptors stem from an adult with an advanced solid tumor such as melanoma, head and neck, liver or kidney cancer. CDR3s include the opening cysteine and the closing phenylalanine or tryptophan. Fields, in order: V gene, clone size, D gene, J gene, CDR3 DNA, CDR3 protein. A D gene is named only where the DNA matches it firmly. Rows give clone size only sometimes, using once, few, many, or a class for an expanded clone.

V: TRBV4-1
size: .
D: .
J: TRBJ2-7
DNA: TGCGCCAGCAGCCAAGGTCTCAGGATCTACGAGCAGTACTTC
CDR3: CASSQGLRIYEQYF

V: TRBV6-4
size: .
D: .
J: TRBJ1-2
DNA: TGTGCCAGCAGTGACTCACCCGGGGGGGGCTATGGCTACACCTTC
CDR3: CASSDSPGGGYGYTF

V: TRBV11-2
size: .
D: TRBD1
J: TRBJ1-6
DNA: TGTGCCAGCAGCTTGGGGACAGGGGGCCCCCTCCACTTT
CDR3: CASSLGTGGPLHF

V: TRBV9
size: .
D: TRBD2
J: TRBJ2-1
DNA: TGTGCCAGCAGCCCGAGGGGGCTAGCGGGGATCAATGAGCAGTTCTTC
CDR3: CASSPRGLAGINEQFF

V: TRBV9
size: .
D: TRBD2
J: TRBJ2-2
DNA: TGTGCCAGCAGCGCCCGGACTAGCGGGAGAGGGGGGGAGCTGTTTTTT
CDR3: CASSARTSGRGGELFF

V: TRBV11-2
size: .
D: TRBD1
J: TRBJ1-4
DNA: TGTGCCAGCAGCTCAGGAGGACAGGGTGTTTCATGGGAAAAACTGTTTTTT
CDR3: CASSSGGQGVSWEKLFF

V: TRBV18
size: .
D: .
J: TRBJ2-2
DNA: TGTGCCAGCTCACTCGGGAGCTTAGCACCGAACACCGGGGAGCTGTTTTTT
CDR3: CASSLGSLAPNTGELFF

V: TRBV6-1
size: .
D: .
J: TRBJ1-1
DNA: TGTGCCACCCTCCCCGTGGAGTTAACTGAAGCTTTCTTT
CDR3: CATLPVELTEAFF

V: TRBV27
size: .
D: .
J: TRBJ1-2
DNA: TGTGCCAGCAGTCCCACAGGGCTGTACTCCTATGGCTACACCTTC
CDR3: CASSPTGLYSYGYTF

V: TRBV14
size: .
D: TRBD2
J: TRBJ2-7
DNA: TGTGCCAGCAGCCAGGGACTAGCGGGAGTGGGGGAGCAGCACTTC
CDR3: CASSQGLAGVGEQHF

V: TRBV27
size: few
D: TRBD1
J: TRBJ1-6
DNA: TGTGCCAGCAGGGGACGAAGGACAGGGGATAATTCACCCCTCCACTTT
CDR3: CASRGRRTGDNSPLHF

V: TRBV6-4
size: .
D: .
J: TRBJ1-5
DNA: TGTGCCAGCAGTCCCAGGGTGGGGTTCCACAATCAGCCCCAGCATTTT
CDR3: CASSPRVGFHNQPQHF

V: TRBV5-1
size: .
D: TRBD1
J: TRBJ1-3
DNA: TGCGCCAGCAGCCCACAGGGGTTTGGAAACACCATATATTTT
CDR3: CASSPQGFGNTIYF

V: TRBV18
size: .
D: TRBD1
J: TRBJ2-7
DNA: TGTGCCAGCTCACCGGGGACAGGGACCTACGAGCAGTACTTC
CDR3: CASSPGTGTYEQYF

V: TRBV11-2
size: .
D: .
J: TRBJ1-2
DNA: TGTGCCAGCGGCCGGGACCACTATGGCTACACCTTC
CDR3: CASGRDHYGYTF

V: TRBV29-1
size: .
D: .
J: TRBJ1-2
DNA: TGCAGCGTCGTACAGGTCCCAGCTGTCTATGGCTACACCTTC
CDR3: CSVVQVPAVYGYTF

V: TRBV27
size: once
D: TRBD1
J: TRBJ2-7
DNA: TGTGCCAGCAGTTTCAACAGGGGCCCCTACGAGCAGTACTTC
CDR3: CASSFNRGPYEQYF

V: TRBV7-3
size: .
D: .
J: TRBJ2-5
DNA: TGTGCCAGCAGCGTGGACCCTGGTGGGGAGACCCAGTACTTC
CDR3: CASSVDPGGETQYF

V: TRBV15
size: .
D: TRBD2
J: TRBJ2-5
DNA: TGTGCCACCAGCAGAGACGGGAGGGACCAAGAGACCCAGTACTTC
CDR3: CATSRDGRDQETQYF

V: TRBV10-2
size: once
D: .
J: TRBJ1-5
DNA: TGCGCCAGCAGTGAGTCGAGCGAGAATCAGCCCCAGCATTTT
CDR3: CASSESSENQPQHF

V: TRBV5-4
size: .
D: .
J: TRBJ1-3
DNA: TGTGCCAGCAGCTTGGATGGGCAGCGCATCTCTGGAAACACCATATATTTT
CDR3: CASSLDGQRISGNTIYF

V: TRBV2
size: .
D: .
J: TRBJ2-5
DNA: TGTGCCAGCAGCCCACAAGAGACCCAGTACTTC
CDR3: CASSPQETQYF

V: TRBV18
size: once
D: .
J: TRBJ2-4
DNA: TGTGCCAGCTCACAAACTAAACAGGGAACTCTAGCCAAAAACATTCAGTACTTC
CDR3: CASSQTKQGTLAKNIQYF

V: TRBV29-1
size: few
D: .
J: TRBJ1-1
DNA: TGCAGCGTCCTCACCCCTACAGGACCGAGTACTGAAGCTTTCTTT
CDR3: CSVLTPTGPSTEAFF

V: TRBV5-5
size: .
D: TRBD1
J: TRBJ2-7
DNA: TGTGCCAGCAGCTTCACAGGGGGCTCCTACGAGCAGTACTTC
CDR3: CASSFTGGSYEQYF

V: TRBV19
size: .
D: TRBD1
J: TRBJ2-3
DNA: TGTGCCAGTAGTGGAACAGGGGCCTCTAGCACAGATACGCAGTATTTT
CDR3: CASSGTGASSTDTQYF

V: TRBV12-5
size: .
D: TRBD2
J: TRBJ2-7
DNA: TGTGCTAGTGGTTTTTGGACTAGCGGGGACCGTACCTACGAGCAGTACTTC
CDR3: CASGFWTSGDRTYEQYF

V: TRBV19
size: .
D: TRBD2
J: TRBJ2-1
DNA: TGTGCCAGTAGTTCGACTAGCGGGAGTTTCAATGAGCAGTTCTTC
CDR3: CASSSTSGSFNEQFF

V: TRBV7-2
size: .
D: TRBD1
J: TRBJ1-5
DNA: TGTGCCAGCAGCTTATCCGGGACAGCCAATCAGCCCCAGCATTTT
CDR3: CASSLSGTANQPQHF